Below, 19 T cell receptor beta chains from the same sample are listed, as sequenced in a study of cytomegalovirus exposure and HLA in healthy donors. The PCR employed 60 Vbeta primers together with 13 Jbeta primers. Profiled with immunoSEQ multiplex PCR; TCRdb holds only in-frame clones, not every one. The sample yields fewer than 80,000 clones, about 77% seen once. Input material: PBMCs. The receptors here all came from a woman in her 30s in good health and CMV-seronegative.

The table lists this clone with a count of one. V is TRBV2 and J is TRBJ2-6; a weak D match, TRBD2 (7 bases). Germline-derived CDR1 and CDR2 are SNHLY and FYNNEI. The CDR3 has 17 residues. With 2 bases removed from V and 2 bases from J, the gap between germline ends came to 13 bases. CDR3 amino acids: CASSERGAEAGANVLTF. The CDR3 DNA reads TGTGCCAGCAGTGAACGGGGGGCCGAGGCTGGGGCCAACGTCCTGACTTTC. The full variable domain, its missing parts supplied by reference TRBV2 and TRBJ2-6, is EPEVTQTPSHQVTQMGQEVILRCVPISNHLYFYWYRQILGQKVEFLVSFYNNEISEKSEIFDDQFSVERPDGSNFTLKIRSTKLEDSAMYFCASSERGAEAGANVLTFGAGSRLTVL.

This clone was recorded a few times. The gene calls are TRBV19 and TRBJ2-3; TRBD1 might be the D (6 bases). The germline V and J ends were trimmed by 3 bases and 2 bases, with 9 bases remaining between them. This CDR3 is 14 amino acids long. Germline V gene lookup returns CDR1 LNHDA and CDR2 SQIVND (reference sequence). CDR3 nucleotides: TGTGCCAGTAGTATCGGGACAACCACAGATACGCAGTATTTT. Translating it yields CASSIGTTTDTQYF.

This clone was seen a handful of times. CDR3 region: CASSSVAGGAADTQYF. In DNA, the CDR3 is TGTGCCAGCAGTTCAGTAGCGGGAGGGGCTGCAGATACGCAGTATTTT. The gene calls are TRBV6-5 and TRBJ2-3; 11 nucleotides line up with TRBD2. Germline CDR1 MNHEY, CDR2 SVGAGI. The CDR3 is 16 amino acids. V trimming: 4 bases; J trimming: 4 bases; junction bases outside the gene matches: 7.

This chain connects TRBV30 to TRBJ1-1, with TRBD1 matching over 9 bases. In germline, CDR1 is GTSNPN, CDR2 SVGIG (reference sequence). J lost 2 bases, V lost 8 bases, and 9 bases had no gene match. The CDR3 has 14 amino acids. This CDR3 is CAGTGGAGNTEAFF. For the CDR3, the DNA is TGTGCCGGAACAGGGGGCGCAGGCAACACTGAAGCTTTCTTT.

In this sample, this clone turned up a few times. V gene TRBV4-1 combines with J gene TRBJ2-1; 8 positions agree with TRBD2. J was trimmed by 7 bases and V by 0 bases; bases with no gene match: 17. Germline CDR1 reads MGHRA; CDR2 reads YSYEKL. CDR3 length: 19 amino acids. CDR3 loop: CASSQDQVASGRKQNEQFF. The CDR3 coding sequence is TGCGCCAGCAGCCAAGATCAAGTGGCTAGCGGGCGAAAACAGAATGAGCAGTTCTTC.

Only a few counts were recorded for this clone. The rearrangement links TRBV19 to TRBJ2-7, with TRBD1 matching 11 bases. The CDR3 extends over 14 amino acids. CDR1 is LNHDA and CDR2 is SQIVND in the germline V gene (reference sequence). The J segment lost 4 bases and the V segment lost 7 bases, leaving 6 bases of the junction unmatched. DNA for the CDR3: TGTGCCAGTACAGCCGGGACAGGGGGTTACGAGCAGTACTTC. As protein: CASTAGTGGYEQYF.

The V call is TRBV5-8, the J call TRBJ2-7; 10 bases match TRBD1. J gave up 7 bases and V 2 bases, and 6 bases lay outside the gene matches. Germline V CDR1 and CDR2: SGHTS, YDEGEE. This CDR3 contains 14 residues. For the CDR3, the DNA is TGTGCCAGCAGCTTCGACAGGGGGCGAGGGGAGCAGTACTTC. It is translated as CASSFDRGRGEQYF.

The rearrangement uses TRBV5-5 and TRBJ1-1; 7 positions agree with TRBD1. This CDR3 has 14 amino acids. With V trimmed by 6 bases and J by 1 base, 6 bases remained unmatched. In germline, CDR1 is SGHKS, CDR2 YYEKEE (reference sequence). The DNA for the CDR3 is TGTGCCAGCATCCCAGGGGGTGGGAACACTGAAGCTTTCTTT. Its translation is CASIPGGGNTEAFF.

The CDR3 sequence: CASSTTGGNNSPLHF. CDR3 DNA: TGTGCCAGCAGCACCACAGGGGGCAATAATTCACCCCTCCACTTT. This rearrangement joins TRBV6-5 to TRBJ1-6; 9 bases agree with TRBD1. The CDR3 is made up of 15 amino acids. With 6 bases clipped from V and 5 bases from J, the junction kept 5 bases outside the gene matches. CDR1 and CDR2 from the germline V gene are MNHEY and SVGAGI.

V and J are TRBV7-8 and TRBJ2-6; 7 bases are shared with TRBD2. The germline V gene has CDR1 SGHVS and CDR2 FQNEAQ. The CDR3 contains 19 residues. V gave up 5 bases and J gave up 0 bases; unmatched junction bases: 13. The CDR3 DNA reads as TGTGCCAGCAGCCGACTTCCGCGGGGGACCAACTCTGGGGCCAACGTCCTGACTTTC. It is translated as CASSRLPRGTNSGANVLTF. The full variable domain, with the rest looked up from reference TRBV7-8 and TRBJ2-6, is GAGVSQSPRYKVAKRGQDVALRCDPISGHVSLFWYQQALGQGPEFLTYFQNEAQLDKSGLPSDRFFAERPEGSVSTLKIQRTQQEDSAVYLCASSRLPRGTNSGANVLTFGAGSRLTVL.

The rearrangement uses TRBV9 and TRBJ1-5; TRBD1 matches 9 bases. The germline gives CDR1 SGDLS, CDR2 YYNGEE. The J segment lost 3 bases and the V segment lost 6 bases, leaving 7 bases of the junction unmatched. The CDR3 runs to 15 residues. The CDR3, as DNA: TGTGCCAGCACCCGGGGGACAGGGCACAATCAGCCCCAGCATTTT. It encodes CASTRGTGHNQPQHF. The entire variable domain, with the rest obtained from reference TRBV9 and TRBJ1-5, is as follows: DSGVTQTPKHLITATGQRVTLRCSPRSGDLSVYWYQQSLDQGLQFLIQYYNGEERAKGNILERFSAQQFPDLHSELNLSSLELGDSALYFCASTRGTGHNQPQHFGDGTRLSIL.

The CDR3: CASSPQMDREANIQYF. CDR3 coding DNA: TGCGCCAGCAGCCCGCAAATGGACAGGGAGGCAAACATTCAGTACTTC. This chain links TRBV5-1 with TRBJ2-4; 8 bases agree with TRBD1. Germline trimming cut 4 bases from V and 6 bases from J; bases unmatched to any gene: 12. The CDR3 contains 16 residues. CDR1 SGHRS and CDR2 YFSETQ come from the germline V gene.

This clone was counted once. The chain carries TRBV6-5 and TRBJ2-1; the match to TRBD2 covers 9 bases. CDR3 length: 14 residues. V lost 4 bases and J lost 4; bases outside the gene matches: 2. Looked up from germline, CDR1 is MNHEY and CDR2 is SVGAGI. The DNA of the CDR3 is TGTGCCAGCAGTTCGACTAGCGGATACAATGAGCAGTTCTTC. The encoded protein is CASSSTSGYNEQFF.

The chain recombines TRBV9 with TRBJ2-5; 10 positions match TRBD1. This CDR3 has 14 amino acids. CDR1 is SGDLS, CDR2 YYNGEE, per germline. J was trimmed by 5 bases and V by 4 bases; bases with no gene match: 5. The CDR3 DNA is TGTGCCAGCAGCCGACAGGGGGCTGGGGAGACCCAGTACTTC. Protein sequence: CASSRQGAGETQYF.

The chain recombines TRBV4-2 with TRBJ2-5; TRBD2 aligns across 11 bases. Germline-derived CDR1 and CDR2 are LGHNA and YNFKEQ. CDR3 length: 15 amino acids. After removal of 4 bases from V and 5 bases from J, the junction contained 6 bases not matched to a gene. The CDR3 DNA sequence: TGTGCCAGCAGCCGCCTAGCGGGAGGCGACGAGACCCAGTACTTC. It yields the protein CASSRLAGGDETQYF.

This clone was found once. The chain is built from TRBV19 and TRBJ2-7; 8 positions match TRBD1. The CDR3 extends over 12 amino acids. Germline V CDR1 and CDR2: LNHDA, SQIVND (reference sequence). J gave up 6 bases and V 4 bases, and 2 bases lay outside the gene matches. The CDR3: CASSTGGGEQYF. CDR3 sequence (DNA): TGTGCCAGTAGTACAGGGGGCGGCGAGCAGTACTTC. Variable domain in full (rest from reference TRBV19 and TRBJ2-7): DGGITQSPKYLFRKEGQNVTLSCEQNLNHDAMYWYRQDPGQGLRLIYYSQIVNDFQKGDIAEGYSVSREKKESFPLTVTSAQKNPTAFYLCASSTGGGEQYFGPGTRLTVT.

V and J are TRBV7-9 and TRBJ2-7, with TRBD2 as a possible D gene (5 bases). The ends were cut back, 3 bases at V and 2 bases at J, with 14 bases in the middle. There are 15 residues in the CDR3. Germline CDR1 SEHNR, CDR2 FQNEAQ (reference sequence). This CDR3 is CASSFYRGAPYEQYF. CDR3 nucleotide sequence: TGTGCCAGCAGCTTTTATCGGGGAGCCCCCTACGAGCAGTACTTC.

V and J are TRBV2 and TRBJ1-1; D remains unclear. The CDR3 sequence is 10 residues long. CDR1 SNHLY and CDR2 FYNNEI come from the germline V gene. Trimming shortened V by 6 bases and J by 7 bases, and 6 bases separated the two germline ends. The chain's CDR3 is CASRENEAFF. The CDR3 DNA reads as TGTGCCAGCAGGGAGAATGAAGCTTTCTTT.

This chain joins TRBV19 and TRBJ1-1; D uncertain. Trimming left V 7 bases short and J 1 base short, with 19 bases between. CDR1 is LNHDA, CDR2 SQIVND, per germline (reference sequence). The CDR3 runs to 16 residues. The CDR3 coding sequence is TGTGCCAGTAATTCCTGGGGAGGTGGTGGGAACACTGAAGCTTTCTTT. It translates to CASNSWGGGGNTEAFF.